This T cell receptor beta chain was sequenced during a study of blood T cells in healthy people across ages. This clonotype turned up a few times. Researchers isolated at least 6.5 million PBMCs per sample. The V end lost 5 bases, the J end lost 2 bases, and 14 bases lay between the germline ends. The CDR3 runs 15 residues. CDR1 is SGHTA and CDR2 is FQGTGA in the germline V gene. PCR was performed a second time for about 7 to 12 cycles using a sample-barcoded 5' primer and a J-beta primer mix. Each sample provided no less than 2.5 million CDR3-containing paired-end reads. TCRdb re-called the 5' RACE reads with MiXCR, one entry per CDR3 protein. The data show approximately 880,000 distinct CDR3 sequences, with about 44% seen just once and around 15% held by the top ten.

This receptor was taken from a man aged 25-40 years in good health. The chain employs TRBV7-3 and TRBJ2-3, with a tentative D call TRBD2 (6 bases). The sample comprised blood. CDR3 sequence (DNA): TGTGCCAGCAGCCCCGGGGGAGCCCCCACAGATACGCAGTATTTT. Translated, it gives CASSPGGAPTDTQYF.